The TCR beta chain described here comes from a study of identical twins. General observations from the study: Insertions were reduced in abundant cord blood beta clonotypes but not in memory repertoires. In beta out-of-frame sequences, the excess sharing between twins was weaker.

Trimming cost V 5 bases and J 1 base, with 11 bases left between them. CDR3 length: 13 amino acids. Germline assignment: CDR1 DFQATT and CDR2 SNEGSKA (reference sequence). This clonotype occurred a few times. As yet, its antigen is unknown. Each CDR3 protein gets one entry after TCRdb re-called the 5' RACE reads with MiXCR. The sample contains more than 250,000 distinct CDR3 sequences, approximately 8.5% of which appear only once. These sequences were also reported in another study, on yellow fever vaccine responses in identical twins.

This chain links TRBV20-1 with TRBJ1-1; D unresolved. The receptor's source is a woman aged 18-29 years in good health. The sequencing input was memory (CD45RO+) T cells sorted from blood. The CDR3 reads CSALRETNTEAFF. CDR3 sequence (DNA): TGCAGTGCTCTCCGGGAGACGAACACTGAAGCTTTCTTT.